The next 10 T cell receptor beta chains were all read from a single sample in a study of cytomegalovirus exposure and HLA in healthy donors (dated 2017 in TCRdb). The protocol used for the library was the immunoSEQ multiplex PCR assay. The multiplex PCR relied on a mix of 60 forward primers for TCR Vbeta segments and 13 reverse primers for TCR Jbeta segments. TCRdb limited this immuneACCESS table to in-frame rearrangements with V and J called. A share of clones is missing; checked studies link under half to unresolved V genes, and the rest is unexplained. This sample has about 160,000 clones in its table, and over 70% of those were observed once. The ten largest make up 2.5% to 3% of the sample. The sequenced sample was PBMCs. The receptor set was obtained from a woman aged 45-65 years in good health and CMV-seropositive.

This chain uses TRBV10-2 with TRBJ1-1, with D possibly TRBD1 on 6 matching bases. Germline V gene data show CDR1 as WSHSY and CDR2 as SAAADI. This CDR3 comprises 12 residues. The ends were cut back, 8 bases at V and 4 bases at J, with 11 bases in the middle. As DNA, the CDR3 is TGCGCCAGCGGACAGAAGATCACTGAAGCTTTCTTT. This encodes CASGQKITEAFF.

The rearrangement uses TRBV5-1 and TRBJ2-6; D is uncertain. The germline CDR1 and CDR2 sequences are SGHRS and YFSETQ. This CDR3 comprises 14 residues. The V and J ends lost 4 bases and 2 bases respectively, with 7 bases between them. CDR3 protein: CASSQSTGANVLTF. The CDR3 DNA reads as TGCGCCAGCAGCCAAAGCACTGGGGCCAACGTCCTGACTTTC.

This clone was detected once. The CDR3 DNA reads as TGCGCCAGCAGCAGGGGACTAGTGGGGGAGCAGTACTTC. This encodes CASSRGLVGEQYF. V gene TRBV5-1 combines with J gene TRBJ2-7; 8 bases are a match to TRBD2. The CDR3 length is 13 residues. The germline gives CDR1 SGHRS, CDR2 YFSETQ. The V segment lost 4 bases and the J segment 7 bases; nucleotides outside the gene matches: 7.

The chain joins TRBV6-6 to TRBJ2-5; 9 bases match TRBD1. With 8 bases clipped from V and 4 bases from J, the junction kept 14 bases outside the gene matches. The CDR3 is made up of 16 amino acids. CDR1 is MNHNY, CDR2 SVGAGI, per germline (reference sequence). The CDR3 region is CASCPSPGQGLETQYF. As DNA, the CDR3 is TGTGCCAGCTGCCCATCACCGGGACAGGGTCTAGAGACCCAGTACTTC.

This clone was picked up a small number of times. The identical CDR3 is also encoded by other nucleotide sequences in the sample. The chain couples TRBV27 to TRBJ2-7, with D tentatively TRBD1 (6 bases). The CDR3 runs to 13 residues. CDR1 is MNHEY and CDR2 is SMNVEV in the germline V gene (reference sequence). Trimming pared 3 bases from V and 2 bases from J, leaving 8 bases between. The CDR3 spells CASSFGQTYEQYF. The CDR3 DNA reads as TGTGCCAGCAGTTTCGGACAGACCTACGAGCAGTACTTC.

This chain joins TRBV7-9 and TRBJ1-1; D gene ambiguous. Trimming took off 3 bases at V and 4 bases at J, with 9 bases between the two ends. The CDR3 has 13 amino acids. Germline V gene sequence: CDR1 SEHNR, CDR2 FQNEAQ (reference sequence). The CDR3 here is CASSLESVTEAFF. The CDR3 DNA is TGTGCCAGCAGCTTGGAGTCAGTCACTGAAGCTTTCTTT.

This clone was detected only a few times. This chain joins TRBV30 and TRBJ1-3; the D gene is possibly TRBD1 (6 bases). Germline lookup yields CDR1 GTSNPN and CDR2 SVGIG (reference sequence). CDR3 length equals 14 residues. Trimming left V 3 bases short and J 5 bases short, with 14 bases between. Written as DNA, the CDR3 is TGTGCCTGGAGGTGGGGGCGAGGAAGAAACACCATATATTTT. Its protein product is CAWRWGRGRNTIYF.

V and J are TRBV9 and TRBJ1-1; 10 bases fit TRBD1. Germline loops: CDR1 SGDLS, CDR2 YYNGEE. This CDR3 has 16 residues. Trimming at V came to 4 bases and at J to 6 bases, leaving 12 bases not matched to a gene. CDR3 residues: CASSPGGGTGAPEAFF. DNA for the CDR3: TGTGCCAGCAGCCCCGGGGGGGGGACAGGGGCTCCTGAAGCTTTCTTT. Filled out from reference TRBV9 and TRBJ1-1, the complete variable domain reads DSGVTQTPKHLITATGQRVTLRCSPRSGDLSVYWYQQSLDQGLQFLIQYYNGEERAKGNILERFSAQQFPDLHSELNLSSLELGDSALYFCASSPGGGTGAPEAFFGQGTRLTVV.

The chain employs TRBV5-1 and TRBJ2-7, with TRBD1 as a possible D gene (5 bases). The CDR3 totals 15 residues. Between the trimmed V and J ends, which lost 0 bases and 3 bases, there was a span of 13 bases. Germline-derived CDR1 and CDR2 are SGHRS and YFSETQ. Here the CDR3 DNA reads TGCGCCAGCAGCTTGGTAGGGGCCTCATACTACGAGCAGTACTTC. Encoded protein: CASSLVGASYYEQYF.

This CDR3 reads CASSLIRQGKEAFF. The CDR3 DNA sequence: TGTGCCAGCAGCTTGATTCGACAGGGCAAAGAAGCTTTCTTT. V usage is TRBV5-6 and J usage is TRBJ1-1; TRBD1 agrees at 7 bases. The CDR3 contains 14 residues. Germline trimming cut 1 base from V and 8 bases from J; bases unmatched to any gene: 8. The germline CDR1 and CDR2 sequences are SGHDT and YYEEEE.